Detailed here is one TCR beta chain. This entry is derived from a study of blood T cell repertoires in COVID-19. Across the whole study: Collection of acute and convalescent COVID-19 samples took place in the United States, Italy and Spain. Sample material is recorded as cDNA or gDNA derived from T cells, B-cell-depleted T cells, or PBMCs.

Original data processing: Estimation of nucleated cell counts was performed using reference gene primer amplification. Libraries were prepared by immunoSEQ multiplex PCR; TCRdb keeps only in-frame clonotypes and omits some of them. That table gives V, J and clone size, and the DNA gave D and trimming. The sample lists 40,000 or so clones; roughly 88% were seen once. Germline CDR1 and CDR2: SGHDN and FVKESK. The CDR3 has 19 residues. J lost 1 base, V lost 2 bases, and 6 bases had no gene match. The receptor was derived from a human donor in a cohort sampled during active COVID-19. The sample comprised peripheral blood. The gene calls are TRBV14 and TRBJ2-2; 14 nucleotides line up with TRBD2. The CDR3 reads CASSQWTSGRTMNTGELFF. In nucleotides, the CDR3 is TGTGCCAGCAGCCAATGGACTAGCGGGAGGACAATGAACACCGGGGAGCTGTTTTTT.